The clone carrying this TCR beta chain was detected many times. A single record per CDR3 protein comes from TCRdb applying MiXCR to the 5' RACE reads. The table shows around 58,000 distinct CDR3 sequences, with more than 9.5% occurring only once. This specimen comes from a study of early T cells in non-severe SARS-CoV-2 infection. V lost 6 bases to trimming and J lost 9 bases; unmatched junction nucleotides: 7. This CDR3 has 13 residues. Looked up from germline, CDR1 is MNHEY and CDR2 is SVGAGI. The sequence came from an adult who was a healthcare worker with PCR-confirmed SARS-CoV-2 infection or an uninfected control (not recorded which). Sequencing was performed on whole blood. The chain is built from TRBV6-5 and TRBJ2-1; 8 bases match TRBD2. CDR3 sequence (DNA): TGTGCCAGCAGGCCCGGGAGGGGCGCTGAGCAGTTCTTC. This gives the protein CASRPGRGAEQFF.